Shown below are 26 T cell receptor beta chains from a single sample sequenced in a study of blood T cell repertoires in COVID-19. Sequenced by immunoSEQ multiplex PCR; TCRdb stores in-frame clones only, minus some. The sample has 50,000 to 60,000 clones, about nine tenths seen once. What was sequenced was peripheral blood. These receptors came from a man aged 60 to 69 with acute or convalescent COVID-19.

J is TRBJ1-3 and V is TRBV3-1 (or the pseudogene TRBV3-2); 7 positions match TRBD1. Germline values: CDR1 LGHDT, CDR2 YNNKEL (reference sequence). J gave up 2 bases and V 4 bases, and 2 bases lay outside the gene matches. The CDR3 spans 14 residues. In DNA, the CDR3 is TGTGCCAGCAGCCCCACAGGGGCTGGAAACACCATATATTTT. This translates into CASSPTGAGNTIYF.

This clone was seen just once. The chain uses TRBV18 and TRBJ1-2, with D possibly matching TRBD1 (6 bases). Germline values: CDR1 KGHSH, CDR2 LQKENI. This CDR3 spans 14 amino acids. Trimming shortened V by 3 bases and J by 1 base, and 9 bases separated the two germline ends. CDR3 sequence: CASSPGTLNYGYTF. The CDR3 DNA sequence: TGTGCCAGCTCACCGGGGACACTTAACTATGGCTACACCTTC.

V is TRBV6-1 and J is TRBJ2-2; D is unresolved. V dropped 3 bases and J dropped 1 base, with 6 bases sitting between them. CDR1 is MNHNS, CDR2 SASEGT, per germline. This CDR3 contains 14 residues. The CDR3 loop is CASSDDLNTGELFF. CDR3 DNA: TGTGCCAGCAGTGACGACTTGAACACCGGGGAGCTGTTTTTT.

The rearrangement uses TRBV7-9 and TRBJ1-1, with D maybe TRBD1 (6 bases). Germline assignment: CDR1 SEHNR and CDR2 FQNEAQ (reference sequence). The V gene lost 4 bases and the J gene lost 3 bases, with 15 bases spanning the gap. The CDR3 covers 15 residues. CDR3 in amino acids: CASSSKGGGDTEAFF. The CDR3 bases are TGTGCCAGCAGCTCCAAGGGGGGGGGCGACACTGAAGCTTTCTTT. The full variable domain, rest sourced from reference TRBV7-9 and TRBJ1-1, is DTGVSQNPRHKITKRGQNVTFRCDPISEHNRLYWYRQTLGQGPEFLTYFQNEAQLEKSRLLSDRFSAERPKGSFSTLEIQRTEQGDSAMYLCASSSKGGGDTEAFFGQGTRLTVV.

A remark on this clone: Other DNA sequences in the sample encode the same CDR3. The genes are TRBV7-9 and TRBJ1-1, with D unclear. The germline V gene encodes CDR1 SEHNR and CDR2 FQNEAQ (reference sequence). Trimming shortened V by 3 bases and J by 0 bases, and 8 bases separated the two germline ends. The CDR3 is 14 residues long. The CDR3 region is CASSLSSLNTEAFF. Here the CDR3 DNA reads TGTGCCAGCAGCTTGAGTTCGTTGAACACTGAAGCTTTCTTT.

The chain recombines TRBV7-2 with TRBJ2-7, with D possibly matching TRBD2 (6 bases). Deletions cut 2 bases from V and 0 bases from J, with 8 bases between. From germline, CDR1 is SGHTA and CDR2 FQGNSA. The CDR3 is 14 amino acids. The CDR3 DNA sequence: TGTGCCAGCAGCTTAAACGGGGGCTCCTACGAGCAGTACTTC. It yields the protein CASSLNGGSYEQYF. Looking up the rest from reference TRBV7-2 and TRBJ2-7 gives the full variable domain: GAGVSQSPSNKVTEKGKDVELRCDPISGHTALYWYRQSLGQGLEFLIYFQGNSAPDKSGLPSDRFSAERTGGSVSTLTIQRTQQEDSAVYLCASSLNGGSYEQYFGPGTRLTVT.

This clone was recorded once. The CDR3 DNA reads as TGCAGCTTGGGGGACTACAACACCGGGGAGCTGTTTTTT. This encodes CSLGDYNTGELFF. The rearrangement joins TRBV29-1 to TRBJ2-2; 7 nucleotides match TRBD2. CDR1 SQVTM and CDR2 ANQGSEA come from the germline V gene. Trimming removed 8 bases from V and 2 bases from J; junction bases left unmatched: 5. The CDR3 totals 13 residues.

Worth noting for this clone: Other DNA sequences in the same sample also yield this CDR3. V usage is TRBV19 and J usage is TRBJ2-7; 7 bases map to TRBD1. V lost 3 bases and J lost 3; bases outside the gene matches: 5. The CDR3 consists of 14 residues. Germline values: CDR1 LNHDA, CDR2 SQIVND (reference sequence). The CDR3 is CASSIGTASYEQYF. The CDR3 region has the DNA TGTGCCAGTAGTATTGGGACAGCTAGCTACGAGCAGTACTTC.

This rearrangement joins TRBV18 to TRBJ1-2; TRBD1 might be the D (5 bases). This CDR3 has 13 residues. V was pared by 1 base and J by 8 bases, with 11 bases between. Germline assignment: CDR1 KGHSH and CDR2 LQKENI. Written as DNA, the CDR3 is TGTGCCAGCTCACCACTAGGGGTGGAAGGCTACACCTTC. This sequence encodes CASSPLGVEGYTF.

The rearrangement links TRBV11-2 to TRBJ1-1; maybe TRBD1 (6 bases). The CDR3 length is 16 residues. V was clipped by 1 base and J by 4 bases, with 16 bases between them. CDR1 SGHAT and CDR2 FQNNGV come from the germline V gene. The CDR3 spells CASSLGVGGRVTEAFF. The CDR3, as DNA: TGTGCCAGCAGCTTAGGGGTAGGGGGTCGGGTCACTGAAGCTTTCTTT.

The chain links TRBV3-1 (or the pseudogene TRBV3-2) to TRBJ2-7; a possible D gene is TRBD1 (6 bases). V lost 4 bases and J 3 bases, leaving 10 bases between the germline ends. CDR1 and CDR2 from the germline V gene are LGHDT and YNNKEL (reference sequence). The CDR3 extends over 13 amino acids. CDR3 in amino acids: CASSPEQGYEQYF. CDR3 nucleotides: TGTGCCAGCAGCCCAGAACAGGGCTACGAGCAGTACTTC.

The rearrangement links TRBV6-6 to TRBJ2-2, with D possibly matching TRBD2 (5 bases). Germline V lookup: CDR1 MNHNY, CDR2 SVGAGI (reference sequence). V was clipped by 2 bases and J by 8 bases, with 18 bases between them. This CDR3 is 16 amino acids long. The CDR3 region is CASSYALDSPTGELFF. CDR3 bases: TGTGCCAGCAGTTACGCCTTGGACTCACCGACGGGGGAGCTGTTTTTT.

The chain combines TRBV6-1 with TRBJ2-3; 11 bases match TRBD2. The CDR3 has 16 residues. CDR1 is MNHNS and CDR2 is SASEGT in the germline V gene. V shed 4 bases and J 5 bases; nucleotides not matched to a gene: 8. Here the CDR3 DNA reads TGTGCCAGCAGTGGACCTATAGCGGGGGGGCAAGATACGCAGTATTTT. The encoded protein is CASSGPIAGGQDTQYF.

J is TRBJ1-1 and V is TRBV10-3; a weak D match, TRBD1 (6 bases). V lost 3 bases to trimming and J lost 7 bases, with 12 bases between them. Germline assignment: CDR1 ENHRY and CDR2 SYGVKD. The CDR3 is made up of 13 amino acids. The CDR3 here is CAISDGPGDEAFF. The CDR3 DNA reads TGTGCCATCAGTGACGGCCCAGGGGATGAAGCTTTCTTT.

This chain joins TRBV5-1 and TRBJ1-5, with D unclear. The CDR3 has 15 amino acids. V lost 4 bases, J lost 9 bases, and 20 bases lay in between. Germline V gene data show CDR1 as SGHRS and CDR2 as YFSETQ. CDR3 protein: CASSPERPSEPPQHF. DNA for the CDR3: TGCGCCAGCAGCCCCGAGCGGCCTTCGGAGCCGCCCCAGCATTTT. The entire variable domain, with the rest obtained from reference TRBV5-1 and TRBJ1-5, is as follows: KAGVTQTPRYLIKTRGQQVTLSCSPISGHRSVSWYQQTPGQGLQFLFEYFSETQRNKGNFPGRFSGRQFSNSRSEMNVSTLELGDSALYLCASSPERPSEPPQHFGDGTRLSIL.

This chain joins TRBV9 and TRBJ2-1, with TRBD2 identical over 9 bases. Germline V gene data show CDR1 as SGDLS and CDR2 as YYNGEE. V lost 5 bases to trimming and J lost 4 bases; unmatched junction nucleotides: 7. CDR3 length: 15 amino acids. This CDR3 is CASSRLSGGYNEQFF. The CDR3 DNA reads TGTGCCAGCAGTCGTTTAAGCGGGGGGTACAATGAGCAGTTCTTC.

CDR3 sequence (DNA): TGTGCCAGTAGTATCGGACAGGTGAACACCGGGGAGCTGTTTTTT. Its protein is CASSIGQVNTGELFF. The V call is TRBV19, the J call TRBJ2-2, with 7 positions matching TRBD1. With 3 bases clipped from V and 1 base from J, the junction kept 2 bases outside the gene matches. CDR3 length equals 15 residues. Germline assignment: CDR1 LNHDA and CDR2 SQIVND (reference sequence).

The chain uses TRBV5-1 and TRBJ1-3; D not certain. V shed 1 base and J shed 0 bases, with 11 bases lying between them. Germline CDR1 SGHRS, CDR2 YFSETQ. The CDR3 runs 16 residues. CDR3 bases: TGCGCCAGCAGCTTGTCCGTTACTAACTCTGGAAACACCATATATTTT. Residues: CASSLSVTNSGNTIYF.

The V call is TRBV19, the J call TRBJ1-1; a possible D gene is TRBD1 (6 bases). CDR3 length equals 15 residues. Trimming took 8 bases from V and 1 from J, leaving 17 bases between them. The germline V gene has CDR1 LNHDA and CDR2 SQIVND (reference sequence). For the CDR3, the DNA is TGTGCCAGTCGTCAAACAGGGCTCTCGAACACTGAAGCTTTCTTT. Protein sequence: CASRQTGLSNTEAFF.

Written as DNA, the CDR3 is TGTGCCAGCTGGACGTTAGGGGAAGAAAGAAAACTGTTTTTT. Protein product: CASWTLGEERKLFF. This chain links TRBV28 with TRBJ1-4, with a tentative D call TRBD1 (5 bases). Trimming took off 8 bases at V and 10 bases at J, with 20 bases between the two ends. The V gene's germline CDR1 is MDHEN and CDR2 SYDVKM. The CDR3 loop spans 14 amino acids.

The chain recombines TRBV14 with TRBJ2-1; 9 nucleotides match TRBD2. CDR1 is SGHDN and CDR2 is FVKESK in the germline V gene. V was clipped by 0 bases and J by 0 bases; unmatched bases: 21. This CDR3 has 23 amino acids. As DNA, the CDR3 is TGTGCCAGCAGCCAAGAATTCGGTTGGTTCACTAGCGGGCCCGTCTACTCCTACAATGAGCAGTTCTTC. It specifies CASSQEFGWFTSGPVYSYNEQFF.

Remarks on this clone: Other DNA sequences of this sample code for an identical CDR3. The genes are TRBV2 and TRBJ2-1; 13 bases agree with TRBD2. The CDR3 spans 16 residues. With 1 base clipped from V and 6 bases from J, the junction kept 3 bases outside the gene matches. The germline V gene encodes CDR1 SNHLY and CDR2 FYNNEI. The CDR3 protein is CASSEGLAGGLNEQFF. CDR3 DNA sequence: TGTGCCAGCAGTGAAGGACTAGCGGGGGGCCTCAATGAGCAGTTCTTC.

The chain recombines TRBV10-2 with TRBJ1-1, with D unresolved. CDR3 length: 16 residues. V gave up 5 bases and J gave up 2 bases, with 18 bases separating them. The V gene's germline CDR1 is WSHSY and CDR2 SAAADI. The CDR3 spells CASSFRWTEENTEAFF. The CDR3 DNA sequence: TGCGCCAGCAGTTTCCGTTGGACGGAGGAAAACACTGAAGCTTTCTTT.

The CDR3 region has the DNA TGTGCCAGCTCATTTCTCACAGGGGGTATATCGCGGACCGGGGAGCTGTTTTTT. The encoded protein is CASSFLTGGISRTGELFF. The chain links TRBV18 to TRBJ2-2; TRBD1 aligns across 8 bases. CDR1 is KGHSH, CDR2 LQKENI, per germline. After removal of 5 bases from V and 5 bases from J, the junction contained 16 bases not matched to a gene. The CDR3 runs to 18 residues.

The chain joins TRBV4-2 to TRBJ2-7, with a possible D match to TRBD2 (5 bases). In germline, CDR1 is LGHNA, CDR2 YNFKEQ. The V gene lost 3 bases and the J gene lost 3 bases, with 9 bases spanning the gap. The CDR3 is 13 residues long. The CDR3 region is CASSQEDHYEQYF. The CDR3 DNA reads as TGTGCCAGCAGCCAGGAGGACCACTACGAGCAGTACTTC.

The chain couples TRBV6-5 to TRBJ1-1, with a possible D match to TRBD1 (6 bases). The CDR3 has 14 amino acids. CDR1 is MNHEY, CDR2 SVGAGI, per germline. The germline V and J ends were trimmed by 10 bases and 0 bases, with 15 bases remaining between them. This CDR3 is CATGTGFMNTEAFF. CDR3 DNA: TGTGCCACCGGAACAGGGTTCATGAACACTGAAGCTTTCTTT.